The 21 T cell receptor beta chains in this list originate from one sample, sequenced in a study of identical twins. MiXCR, applied by TCRdb to the 5' RACE reads, yields one record per CDR3 protein. In the table there are roughly 1.6 million distinct CDR3 sequences, about 30% of which are singletons. The material sequenced was cord blood. These receptor sequences come from a newborn girl in good health.

This clonotype was seen many times. The chain joins TRBV29-1 to TRBJ2-7; D gene unclear. Trimming cost V 0 bases and J 2 bases, with 8 bases left between them. Per the germline V gene, CDR1 is SQVTM and CDR2 is ANQGSEA. The CDR3 length is 13 residues. CDR3 sequence (DNA): TGCAGCGTTGAAGATCGGCACACCTACGAGCAGTACTTC. Translated: CSVEDRHTYEQYF.

The V call is TRBV4-1, the J call TRBJ2-7; either TRBD1 or TRBD2 may supply D (5 bases each). CDR3 length equals 17 residues. The V gene's germline CDR1 is MGHRA and CDR2 YSYEKL. V gave up 0 bases and J gave up 1 base, with 16 bases separating them. DNA for the CDR3: TGCGCCAGCAGCCAAGATCCGGGGCAGGGCGTATCCTACGAGCAGTACTTC. It encodes CASSQDPGQGVSYEQYF.

About this clonotype itself: One end of the junction is discordant with germline, which a read error may explain. The chain couples TRBV6-1 to TRBJ1-2, with TRBD1 as a possible D gene (5 bases). Germline CDR1 reads MNHNS; CDR2 reads SASEGT. The CDR3 runs to 14 residues. CDR3 sequence reads: CASTVMGPTYGYIF. In nucleotides, the CDR3 is TGTGCCAGCACCGTTATGGGGCCTACCTATGGCTACATCTTC.

This clonotype was picked up a small number of times. This chain connects TRBV12-3 or TRBV12-4 to TRBJ2-1; 8 bases line up with TRBD2. Losses at the gene ends were 1 base for V and 6 bases for J; bases not matched to a gene: 5. The CDR3 length is 15 residues. CDR3 nucleotide sequence: TGTGCCAGCAGTTTAGTTAGCGGGGTGGGCAATGAGCAGTTCTTC. Translating gives CASSLVSGVGNEQFF.

The chain links TRBV20-1 to TRBJ1-2; 7 nucleotides align to TRBD1. There are 10 residues in the CDR3. Germline CDR1 and CDR2: DFQATT and SNEGSKA (reference sequence). This chain's CDR3 is CSGTDYGYTF. CDR3 coding DNA: TGCAGCGGGACAGACTATGGCTACACCTTC.

This chain connects TRBV29-1 to TRBJ1-1, with D possibly TRBD1 on 5 matching bases. Germline V gene data show CDR1 as SQVTM and CDR2 as ANQGSEA. This CDR3 comprises 13 residues. V gave up 5 bases and J gave up 1 base, with 11 bases separating them. The CDR3 sequence: CSVRGARNTEAFF. CDR3 coding DNA: TGCAGCGTTCGAGGGGCGCGGAACACTGAAGCTTTCTTT.

The V call is TRBV6-5, the J call TRBJ2-7, with D perhaps matching TRBD1 or TRBD2 (5 bases each). V lost 5 bases, J lost 7 bases, and 18 bases lay in between. Germline assignment: CDR1 MNHEY and CDR2 SVGAGI. CDR3 length equals 14 residues. This chain's CDR3 is CASSTGTARGEQYF. The CDR3 DNA reads as TGTGCCAGCAGTACCGGGACCGCTCGTGGGGAGCAGTACTTC.

V usage is TRBV3-1 and J usage is TRBJ1-5; perhaps TRBD1 as D (5 bases). Trimming took off 0 bases at V and 6 bases at J, with 6 bases between the two ends. Germline CDR1 LGHDT, CDR2 YNNKEL (reference sequence). The CDR3 is 13 residues long. CDR3 protein: CASSQDDSQPQHF. The CDR3 nucleotides are TGTGCCAGCAGCCAAGATGACAGTCAGCCCCAGCATTTT.

This clonotype occurred many times. V is TRBV4-2 and J is TRBJ1-2; 7 nucleotides line up with TRBD1. This CDR3 contains 16 residues. V dropped 0 bases and J dropped 4; count of bases not matched to a gene: 8. Germline CDR1 is LGHNA and CDR2 is YNFKEQ. Here the CDR3 reads CASSQEGTARSYGYTF. The CDR3 DNA sequence: TGTGCCAGCAGCCAAGAAGGGACAGCGAGGTCCTATGGCTACACCTTC.

The genes are TRBV3-1 and TRBJ2-2; the match to TRBD2 covers 7 bases. Per the germline V gene, CDR1 is LGHDT and CDR2 is YNNKEL (reference sequence). V lost 3 bases and J lost 0; bases outside the gene matches: 7. CDR3 length: 17 residues. The CDR3 nucleotides are TGTGCCAGCAGCCACCTCACGGCGGGGGCGAACACCGGGGAGCTGTTTTTT. Protein: CASSHLTAGANTGELFF.

This clonotype was seen a few times. This chain connects TRBV4-1 to TRBJ2-1, with D tentatively TRBD1 (6 bases). Germline V gives CDR1 MGHRA, CDR2 YSYEKL. Between the trimmed V and J ends, which lost 4 bases and 0 bases, there was a span of 19 bases. The CDR3 sequence is 18 residues long. The CDR3 loop is CASSPPHLGHSSYNEQFF. CDR3 in DNA: TGCGCCAGCAGCCCCCCTCACCTGGGACATTCCTCCTACAATGAGCAGTTCTTC.

This clonotype was counted a few times. V and J are TRBV7-9 and TRBJ2-2, with TRBD2 matching over 12 bases. With 5 bases clipped from V and 6 bases from J, the junction kept 7 bases outside the gene matches. Germline CDR1 is SEHNR and CDR2 is FQNEAQ (reference sequence). There are 16 residues in the CDR3. The CDR3 spells CASSGRTSGIAGELFF. The CDR3 region has the DNA TGTGCCAGCAGCGGACGGACTAGCGGGATAGCCGGGGAGCTGTTTTTT.

The rearrangement links TRBV7-8 to TRBJ1-5, with D unresolved. The CDR3 runs to 15 residues. The V end lost 0 bases, the J end lost 2 bases, and 8 bases lay between the germline ends. Looked up from germline, CDR1 is SGHVS and CDR2 is FQNEAQ. CDR3: CASSLASWGNQPQHF. CDR3 nucleotides: TGTGCCAGCAGCTTAGCTTCGTGGGGCAATCAGCCCCAGCATTTT.

About this clonotype itself: It may be a read error: a sequence one base away is much more abundant. The chain has TRBV4-2 and TRBJ1-6; D gene unclear. Germline loops: CDR1 LGHNA, CDR2 YNFKEQ. CDR3 length: 15 residues. Here the CDR3 reads CASSQLQLDNSPIHF. In DNA, the CDR3 is TGTGCCAGCAGCCAACTTCAACTTGACAATTCACCCATCCACTTT.

This clonotype was detected ten times or more. The rearrangement uses TRBV20-1 and TRBJ2-1; 11 positions match TRBD2. V lost 1 base and J lost 2; bases outside the gene matches: 1. The CDR3 extends over 15 amino acids. Looked up from germline, CDR1 is DFQATT and CDR2 is SNEGSKA (reference sequence). The DNA of the CDR3 is TGCAGTGCTAGAGTAGCGGGAGGGCCCTACAATGAGCAGTTCTTC. It is translated as CSARVAGGPYNEQFF.

This chain connects TRBV18 to TRBJ1-2, with 9 nucleotides matching TRBD1. The trim removed 5 bases at V and 3 bases at J, leaving 4 bases unmatched. CDR1 KGHSH and CDR2 LQKENI come from the germline V gene. This CDR3 is 14 amino acids long. The CDR3 here is CASSTWDRDYGYTF. The CDR3 DNA reads TGTGCCAGCTCAACGTGGGACAGGGACTATGGCTACACCTTC. The full variable domain, its missing parts supplied by reference TRBV18 and TRBJ1-2, is NAGVMQNPRHLVRRRGQEARLRCSPMKGHSHVYWYRQLPEEGLKFMVYLQKENIIDESGMPKERFSAEFPKEGPSILRIQQVVRGDSAAYFCASSTWDRDYGYTFGSGTRLTVV.

This clonotype was detected only a few times. This chain links TRBV21-1 with TRBJ1-2; the table gives TRBD1 as D, unverified against the DNA. TRBV21-1 is flagged as a pseudogene. The CDR3 runs 12 residues. The CDR3 coding sequence is TGTGCCACCGGGGACACGGACTTTCGTGACACCTTC. Its protein product is CATGDTDFRDTF.

The J gene is TRBJ1-3, the V gene TRBV5-1, with 7 positions matching TRBD1. Germline V gene data show CDR1 as SGHRS and CDR2 as YFSETQ. J was trimmed by 8 bases and V by 4 bases; bases with no gene match: 12. The CDR3 totals 15 residues. The CDR3 DNA is TGCGCCAGCAGCATCGACAGGGAGGACGGTCACACCATATATTTT. Its translation: CASSIDREDGHTIYF.

The rearrangement joins TRBV20-1 to TRBJ2-3; D is uncertain. The germline CDR1 and CDR2 sequences are DFQATT and SNEGSKA (reference sequence). The V and J ends lost 5 bases and 7 bases respectively, with 13 bases between them. There are 12 residues in the CDR3. This CDR3 is CSARVAQNTQYF. The CDR3 DNA reads as TGCAGTGCTCGAGTGGCTCAGAATACGCAGTATTTT.

For this clonotype: The junction and the germline gene differ at one end; a read error may be behind it. This sequence joins TRBV7-9 and TRBJ2-3; D not certain. The CDR3 has 13 residues. The germline V gene has CDR1 SEHNR and CDR2 FQNEAQ (reference sequence). CDR3 in DNA: TGTGCTAGCAGCGTCCATGCCCCAGATACGCAGTATTTT. As protein: CASSVHAPDTQYF.

V and J are TRBV5-1 and TRBJ2-3; 13 nucleotides align to TRBD2. This CDR3 is 15 amino acids long. V lost 4 bases, J lost 4 bases, and 3 bases stayed unmatched. Germline-derived CDR1 and CDR2 are SGHRS and YFSETQ. CDR3: CASSAGTSGADTQYF. The CDR3 DNA reads TGCGCCAGCAGCGCGGGGACTAGCGGGGCAGATACGCAGTATTTT.